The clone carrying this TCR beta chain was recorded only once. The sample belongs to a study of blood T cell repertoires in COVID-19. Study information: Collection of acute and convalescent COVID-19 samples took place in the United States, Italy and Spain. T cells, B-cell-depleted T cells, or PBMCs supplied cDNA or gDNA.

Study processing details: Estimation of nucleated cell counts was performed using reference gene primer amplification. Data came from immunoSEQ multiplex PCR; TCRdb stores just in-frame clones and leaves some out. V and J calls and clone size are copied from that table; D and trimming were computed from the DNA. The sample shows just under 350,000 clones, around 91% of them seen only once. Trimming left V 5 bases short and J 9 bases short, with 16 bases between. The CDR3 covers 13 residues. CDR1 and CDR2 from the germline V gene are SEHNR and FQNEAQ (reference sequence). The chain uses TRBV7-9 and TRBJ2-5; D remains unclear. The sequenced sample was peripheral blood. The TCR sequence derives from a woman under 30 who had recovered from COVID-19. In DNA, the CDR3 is TGTGCCAGCAGCCCGGATGGAGTTATGGCCCAGTACTTC. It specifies CASSPDGVMAQYF.